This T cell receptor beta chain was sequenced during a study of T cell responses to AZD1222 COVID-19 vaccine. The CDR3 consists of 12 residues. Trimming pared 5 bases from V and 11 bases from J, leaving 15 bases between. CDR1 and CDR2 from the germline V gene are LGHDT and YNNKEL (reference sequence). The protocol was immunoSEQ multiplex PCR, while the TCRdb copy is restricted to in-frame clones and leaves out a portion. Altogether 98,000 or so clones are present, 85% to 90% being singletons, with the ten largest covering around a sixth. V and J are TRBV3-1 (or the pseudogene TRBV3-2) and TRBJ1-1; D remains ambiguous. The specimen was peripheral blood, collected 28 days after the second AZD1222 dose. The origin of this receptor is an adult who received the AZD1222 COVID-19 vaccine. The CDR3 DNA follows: TGTGCCAGCAGCTCGGACCGATTTGAGGCTTTCTTT. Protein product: CASSSDRFEAFF.